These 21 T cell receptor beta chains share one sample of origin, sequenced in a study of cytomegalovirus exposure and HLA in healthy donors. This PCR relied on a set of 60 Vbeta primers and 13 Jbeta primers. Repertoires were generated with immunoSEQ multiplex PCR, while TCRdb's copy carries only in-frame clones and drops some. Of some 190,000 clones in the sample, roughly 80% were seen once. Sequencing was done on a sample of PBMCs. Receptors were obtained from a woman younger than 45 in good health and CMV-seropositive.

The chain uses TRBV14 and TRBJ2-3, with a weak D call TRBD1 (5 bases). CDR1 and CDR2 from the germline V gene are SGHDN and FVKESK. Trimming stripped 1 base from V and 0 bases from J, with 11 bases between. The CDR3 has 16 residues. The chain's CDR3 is CASSQGTYPSTDTQYF. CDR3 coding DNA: TGTGCCAGCAGCCAAGGGACATACCCTAGCACAGATACGCAGTATTTT.

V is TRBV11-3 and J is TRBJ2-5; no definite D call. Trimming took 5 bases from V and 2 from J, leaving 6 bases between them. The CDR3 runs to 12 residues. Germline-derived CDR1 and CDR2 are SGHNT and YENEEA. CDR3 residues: CASSRGQETQYF. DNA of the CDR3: TGTGCCAGCAGCCGCGGACAAGAGACCCAGTACTTC.

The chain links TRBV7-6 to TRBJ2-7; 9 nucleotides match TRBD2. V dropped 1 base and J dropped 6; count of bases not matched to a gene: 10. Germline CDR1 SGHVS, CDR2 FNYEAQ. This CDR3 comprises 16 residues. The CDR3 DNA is TGTGCCAGCAGCTTAGAACTAGCGGGTTCCCATGGCGAGCAGTACTTC. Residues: CASSLELAGSHGEQYF.

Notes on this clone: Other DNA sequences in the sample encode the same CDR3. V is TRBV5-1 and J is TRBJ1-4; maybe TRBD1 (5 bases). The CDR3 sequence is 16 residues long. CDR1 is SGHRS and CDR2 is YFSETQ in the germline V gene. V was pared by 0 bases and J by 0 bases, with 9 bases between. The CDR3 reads CASSLDWGATNEKLFF. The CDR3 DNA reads TGCGCCAGCAGCTTGGATTGGGGGGCAACTAATGAAAAACTGTTTTTT.

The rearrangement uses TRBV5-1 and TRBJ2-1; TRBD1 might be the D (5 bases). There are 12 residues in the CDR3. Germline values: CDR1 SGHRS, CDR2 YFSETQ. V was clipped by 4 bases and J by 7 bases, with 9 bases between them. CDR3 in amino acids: CASSLQVNEQFF. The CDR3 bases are TGCGCCAGCAGCCTACAGGTAAATGAGCAGTTCTTC.

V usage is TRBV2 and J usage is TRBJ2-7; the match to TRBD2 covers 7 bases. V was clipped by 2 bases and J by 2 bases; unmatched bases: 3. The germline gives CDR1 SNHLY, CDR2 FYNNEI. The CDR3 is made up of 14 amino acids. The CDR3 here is CASSELAEAYEQYF. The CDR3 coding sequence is TGTGCCAGCAGTGAACTAGCGGAAGCCTACGAGCAGTACTTC.

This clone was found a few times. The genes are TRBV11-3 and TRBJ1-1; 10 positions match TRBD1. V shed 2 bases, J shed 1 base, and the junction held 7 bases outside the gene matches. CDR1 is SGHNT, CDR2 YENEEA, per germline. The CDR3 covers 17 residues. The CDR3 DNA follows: TGTGCCAGCAGCTTATCAACTTGGACAGGGGGGAACACTGAAGCTTTCTTT. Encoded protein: CASSLSTWTGGNTEAFF.

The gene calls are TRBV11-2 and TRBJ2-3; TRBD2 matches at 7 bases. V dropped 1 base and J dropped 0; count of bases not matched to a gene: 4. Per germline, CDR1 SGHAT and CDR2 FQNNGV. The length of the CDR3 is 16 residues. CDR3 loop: CASSLVSGPSTDTQYF. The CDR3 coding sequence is TGTGCCAGCAGCTTAGTTAGCGGGCCTAGCACAGATACGCAGTATTTT.

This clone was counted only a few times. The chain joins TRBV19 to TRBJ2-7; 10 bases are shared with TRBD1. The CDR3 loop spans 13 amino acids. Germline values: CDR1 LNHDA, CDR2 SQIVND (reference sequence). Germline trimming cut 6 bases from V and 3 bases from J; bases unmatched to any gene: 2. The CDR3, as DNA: TGTGCCAGTAGGGGGACAGGGGACTACGAGCAGTACTTC. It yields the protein CASRGTGDYEQYF.

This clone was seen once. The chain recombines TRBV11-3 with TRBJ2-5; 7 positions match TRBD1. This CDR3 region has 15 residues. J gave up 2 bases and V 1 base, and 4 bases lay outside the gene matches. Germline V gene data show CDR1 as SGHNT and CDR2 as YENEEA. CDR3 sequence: CASSLGPGQQETQYF. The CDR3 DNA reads TGTGCCAGCAGCTTAGGGCCGGGACAGCAAGAGACCCAGTACTTC.

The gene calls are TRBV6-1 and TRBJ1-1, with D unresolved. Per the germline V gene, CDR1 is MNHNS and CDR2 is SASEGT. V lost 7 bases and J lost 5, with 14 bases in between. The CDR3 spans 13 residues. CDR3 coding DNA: TGTGCCAGCACGGGAATTCGGGGAACTGAAGCTTTCTTT. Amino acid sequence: CASTGIRGTEAFF.

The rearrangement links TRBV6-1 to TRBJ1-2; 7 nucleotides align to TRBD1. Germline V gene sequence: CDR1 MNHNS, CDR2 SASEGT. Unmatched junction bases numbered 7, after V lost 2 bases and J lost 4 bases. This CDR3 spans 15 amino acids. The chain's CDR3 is CASSERRGQGYGYTF. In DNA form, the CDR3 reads TGTGCCAGCAGTGAAAGGAGGGGGCAAGGCTATGGCTACACCTTC.

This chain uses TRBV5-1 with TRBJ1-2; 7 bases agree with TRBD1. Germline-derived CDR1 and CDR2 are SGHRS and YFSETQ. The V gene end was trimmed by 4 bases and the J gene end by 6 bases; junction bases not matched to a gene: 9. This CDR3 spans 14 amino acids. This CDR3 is CASSNQTGVDGYTF. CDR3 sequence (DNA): TGCGCCAGCAGCAACCAAACAGGGGTCGATGGCTACACCTTC.

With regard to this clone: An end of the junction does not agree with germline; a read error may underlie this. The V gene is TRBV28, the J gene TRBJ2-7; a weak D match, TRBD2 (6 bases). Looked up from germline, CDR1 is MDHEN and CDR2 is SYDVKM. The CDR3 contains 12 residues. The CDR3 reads CASSLVGGVGDF. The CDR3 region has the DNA TGTGCCAGCAGTTTAGTCGGCGGGGTGGGGGACTTC.

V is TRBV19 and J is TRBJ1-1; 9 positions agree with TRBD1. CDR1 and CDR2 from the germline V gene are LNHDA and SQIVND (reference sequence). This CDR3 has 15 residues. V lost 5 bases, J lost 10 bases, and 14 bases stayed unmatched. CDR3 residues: CASSPDRGDSIAAFF. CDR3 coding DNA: TGTGCCAGTAGTCCGGACAGGGGCGATTCAATTGCAGCTTTCTTT.

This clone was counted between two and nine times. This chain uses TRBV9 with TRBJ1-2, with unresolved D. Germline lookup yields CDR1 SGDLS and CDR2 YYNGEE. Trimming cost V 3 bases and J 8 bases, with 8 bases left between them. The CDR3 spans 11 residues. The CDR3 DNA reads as TGTGCCAGCAGCGACAGAAGGGGCTACACCTTC. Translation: CASSDRRGYTF.

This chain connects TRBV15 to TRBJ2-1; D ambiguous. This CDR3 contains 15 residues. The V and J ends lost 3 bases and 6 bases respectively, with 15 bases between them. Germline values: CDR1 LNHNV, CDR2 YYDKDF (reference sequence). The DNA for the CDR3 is TGTGCCACCAGCAGCGATCCCCTAATGAGCAATGAGCAGTTCTTC. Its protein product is CATSSDPLMSNEQFF.

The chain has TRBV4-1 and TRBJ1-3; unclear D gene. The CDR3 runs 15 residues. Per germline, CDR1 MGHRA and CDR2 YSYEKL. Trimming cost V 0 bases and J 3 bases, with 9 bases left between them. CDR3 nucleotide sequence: TGCGCCAGCAGCCAAGACGGGGTGTTTGGAAACACCATATATTTT. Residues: CASSQDGVFGNTIYF.

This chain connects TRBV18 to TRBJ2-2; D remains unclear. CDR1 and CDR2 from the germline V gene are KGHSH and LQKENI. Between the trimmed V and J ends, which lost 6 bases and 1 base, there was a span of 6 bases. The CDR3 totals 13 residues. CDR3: CASSGENTGELFF. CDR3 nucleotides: TGTGCCAGCTCCGGAGAGAACACCGGGGAGCTGTTTTTT.

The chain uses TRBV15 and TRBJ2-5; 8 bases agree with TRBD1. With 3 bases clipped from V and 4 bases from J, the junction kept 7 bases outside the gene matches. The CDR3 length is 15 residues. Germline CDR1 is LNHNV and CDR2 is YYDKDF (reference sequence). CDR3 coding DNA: TGTGCCACCAGCAGTCCTGGGGACAGGTCAGAGACCCAGTACTTC. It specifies CATSSPGDRSETQYF.

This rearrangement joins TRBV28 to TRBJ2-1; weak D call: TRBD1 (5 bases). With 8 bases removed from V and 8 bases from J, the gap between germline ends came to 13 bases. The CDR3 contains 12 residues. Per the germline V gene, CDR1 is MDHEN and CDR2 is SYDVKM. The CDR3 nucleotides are TGTGCCAGCCAAACCCAGGGTTATGAGCAGTTCTTC. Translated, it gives CASQTQGYEQFF.